The clone carrying this TCR beta chain was found a few times. The CDR3 totals 13 residues. V was pared by 5 bases and J by 6 bases, with 4 bases of the junction left unmatched. Per the germline V gene, CDR1 is LGHDT and CDR2 is YNNKEL (reference sequence). The sample belongs to a study of identical twins. TCRdb analysed the 5' RACE reads with MiXCR anew, one entry per CDR3 protein. The sample lists roughly 290,000 distinct CDR3 sequences, roughly 8.6% occurring once. The sample was also reused in another study, on yellow fever vaccine responses in identical twins.

The material sequenced was memory (CD45RO+) T cells sorted from blood. The chain couples TRBV3-1 to TRBJ1-1; 9 positions match TRBD1. The sequence derives from a woman between 18 and 29 years old in good health. The CDR3 nucleotides are TGTGCCAGCAGCACCCGACAGGGGGCTGAAGCTTTCTTT. It translates to CASSTRQGAEAFF.